This TCR beta chain was documented in a study of type 1 regulatory T cells. TCRdb re-called the reads through MiXCR, storing one row per CDR3 protein. The table includes about 68,000 distinct CDR3 sequences, around 60% detected once. CDR1 is DFQATT and CDR2 is SNEGSKA in the germline V gene (reference sequence). The CDR3 contains 15 residues. Trimming cost V 3 bases and J 6 bases, with 15 bases left between them. Of note for this clonotype: What it binds is unknown.

Source material: cultured T cells, either the whole culture or a sorted T cell fraction (not recorded which). Regarding subset: Tr1-enriched cell product generated in vitro against host alloantigens. The TCR was taken from a human donor in good health. The J gene is TRBJ1-6, the V gene TRBV20-1; D might be TRBD1 (6 bases). CDR3 sequence reads: CSARVRGTLNSPLHF. The CDR3, as DNA: TGCAGTGCTAGGGTCAGGGGAACTCTTAATTCACCCCTCCACTTT.